The sequence of this T cell receptor beta chain was determined in a study of lymphopenia after photon versus proton radiotherapy (dated by TCRdb to 2018 to 2020). A note on the overall study: Photon and proton radiation therapy were compared by the study for their immunological effects in patients with gastrointestinal tumors who developed high-grade lymphopenia. The cohort included 15 to 20 patients with gastrointestinal tumors who developed lymphopenia after receiving either photon or proton therapy. The study aimed to characterize how the two radiation modalities differ in their impact on the immune system. Summary of the overall study and its limitations: After the lymphocyte count nadir, oligoclonal expansion, especially of CD8+ Temra cells, was observed in photon-treated repertoires, and the drop in diversity was driven by this expansion. During treatment, patients who received proton therapy stayed relatively stable, whereas patients who received photon therapy lost naive T cells and TCR diversity and gained effector/memory populations. Across the cohort, an inverse correlation was found between a larger post-nadir drop in TCR diversity and overall survival time among patients who died. The survival association was examined only in patients who died, and the authors described better survival with proton therapy as a possibility, not as a demonstrated result.

The CDR3 runs 14 amino acids, cysteine and phenylalanine included. The only DNA kept is the CDR3, 42 bases in frame from the first base. For CDR1 and CDR2, the germline V gene lists SGHTA and FQGTGA. V loses 3 bases of germline sequence and J loses 6 bases, and the interval between the two ends is 11 bases. To prepare the library, the immunoSEQ multiplex PCR assay was applied. T cell repertoires were profiled with deep sequencing of rearranged TCR beta loci together with multiparametric flow cytometry. Imported from immuneACCESS, the table was reduced by TCRdb to in-frame sequences with V and J called. These copies leave out some clones; in studies compared against another copy, an unresolved V gene accounts for under half, and the cause of the remainder is not known. The table for this sample lists around 66,000 clones; 75% to 90% of them were counted only once. The ten largest clonotypes hold more than 2% of the sample.

Details on this clone: It has no known antigen specificity. No base qualities exist here, and no much larger clone lies one base off it.

The sequence was obtained from a man in his forties with gastric cancer. The rearrangement combines TRBV7-3 with TRBJ2-2, and possibly TRBD1, on 5 matching bases. The sample was peripheral blood, taken from a patient treated with photon-based radiotherapy. The DNA sequence is TGTGCCAGCAGCTTTACCAGGGATGCCGGGGAGCTGTTTTTT. It translates to CASSFTRDAGELFF. Outside the CDR3, residues come from the reference TRBV7-3 and TRBJ2-2 proteins, so the full variable domain is: GAGVSQTPSNKVTEKGKYVELRCDPISGHTALYWYRQSLGQGPEFLIYFQGTGAADDSGLPNDRFFAVRPEGSVSTLKIQRTERGDSAVYLCASSFTRDAGELFFGEGSRLTVL.